The 24 T cell receptor beta chains below were found in one sample sequenced in a study of shared T cell receptors in the human thymus. The repertoire was sequenced with immunoSEQ multiplex PCR; TCRdb's copy has only in-frame clones and lacks some. This table has approximately 580,000 clones, approximately 78% appearing once. The sample was also reused in another study, on human thymus T cells.

The specimen sequenced was thymocytes. Every receptor here comes from a boy under two years old with a congenital heart defect.

The J gene is TRBJ1-4, the V gene TRBV14, with D tentatively TRBD1 (5 bases). This CDR3 is 16 amino acids long. Germline CDR1 and CDR2: SGHDN and FVKESK. Trimming removed 3 bases from V and 6 bases from J, with 17 bases in between. CDR3 sequence: CASSHRGGTRDEKLFF. The DNA for the CDR3 is TGTGCCAGCAGCCACCGAGGCGGGACTAGGGATGAAAAACTGTTTTTT.

This clone came up once. This chain joins TRBV29-1 and TRBJ1-1, with 11 bases aligning to TRBD1. The trim removed 5 bases at V and 7 bases at J, leaving 6 bases unmatched. This CDR3 region has 13 residues. The germline gives CDR1 SQVTM, CDR2 ANQGSEA. DNA for the CDR3: TGCAGCGTTAACCGGACAGGGGGCGATGAAGCTTTCTTT. This encodes CSVNRTGGDEAFF.

This clone was counted a single time. V gene TRBV19 combines with J gene TRBJ2-3; weak D call: TRBD2 (6 bases). Germline CDR1 reads LNHDA; CDR2 reads SQIVND (reference sequence). V dropped 3 bases and J dropped 4 bases, with 14 bases sitting between them. The CDR3 is 15 residues long. CDR3 sequence reads: CASSIGSVFADTQYF. The CDR3 DNA reads as TGTGCCAGTAGTATCGGGAGCGTGTTCGCAGATACGCAGTATTTT.

V is TRBV7-3 and J is TRBJ2-2, with 8 positions matching TRBD2. The CDR3 consists of 17 residues. V gave up 5 bases and J gave up 5 bases; unmatched junction bases: 13. The germline V gene has CDR1 SGHTA and CDR2 FQGTGA. The CDR3 spells CASSPGGLGQGTGELFF. The CDR3 region has the DNA TGTGCCAGCAGCCCGGGGGGGCTGGGCCAGGGGACCGGGGAGCTGTTTTTT.

This chain links TRBV28 with TRBJ2-7, with TRBD2 as a possible D gene (5 bases). V lost 3 bases to trimming and J lost 0 bases, with 12 bases between them. The CDR3 runs 15 residues. CDR1 is MDHEN, CDR2 SYDVKM, per germline. In DNA form, the CDR3 reads TGTGCCAGCAGTTTGTATCGGGATCCCTCCTACGAGCAGTACTTC. Translating it yields CASSLYRDPSYEQYF.

The V gene is TRBV6-1, the J gene TRBJ2-7; 11 bases are a match to TRBD2. From germline, CDR1 is MNHNS and CDR2 SASEGT. The CDR3 contains 15 residues. The J segment lost 2 bases and the V segment lost 4 bases, leaving 4 bases of the junction unmatched. CDR3 sequence reads: CASSGRLAGTYEQYF. DNA of the CDR3: TGTGCCAGCAGTGGGCGACTAGCGGGAACCTACGAGCAGTACTTC.

This chain uses TRBV7-9 with TRBJ2-7; TRBD2 aligns across 11 bases. J was trimmed by 4 bases and V by 1 base; bases with no gene match: 15. Looked up from germline, CDR1 is SEHNR and CDR2 is FQNEAQ (reference sequence). CDR3 length: 19 residues. In DNA, the CDR3 is TGTGCCAGCAGCTTAGGAGCCGGGACTAGCGGATTACCCTTTTACGAGCAGTACTTC. It is translated as CASSLGAGTSGLPFYEQYF.

The CDR3 loop is CASSLGDTGAAARGDTQYF. The CDR3 DNA is TGTGCCAGCAGCTTAGGGGACACCGGGGCAGCGGCGCGGGGAGATACGCAGTATTTT. The chain combines TRBV13 with TRBJ2-3; possible D gene TRBD2, 6 bases. Germline CDR1 reads PRHDT; CDR2 reads FYEKMQ (reference sequence). The CDR3 runs 19 residues. Between the trimmed V and J ends, which lost 0 bases and 5 bases, there was a span of 24 bases.

The CDR3 is CSVGLPPYEQYF. The CDR3 DNA sequence: TGCAGCGTTGGGCTTCCTCCCTACGAGCAGTACTTC. The chain combines TRBV29-1 with TRBJ2-7; D unresolved. The germline V gene has CDR1 SQVTM and CDR2 ANQGSEA. CDR3 length: 12 amino acids. V was clipped by 4 bases and J by 2 bases, with 9 bases between them.

The chain combines TRBV28 with TRBJ2-5, with 13 bases identical to TRBD2. The CDR3 spans 14 residues. Germline trimming cut 5 bases from V and 7 bases from J; bases unmatched to any gene: 4. Looked up from germline, CDR1 is MDHEN and CDR2 is SYDVKM. The CDR3 here is CASSRTSGRSTQYF. The CDR3 DNA reads as TGTGCCAGCAGTCGGACTAGCGGGAGATCGACCCAGTACTTC.

The count of this clone is one. The J gene is TRBJ2-2, the V gene TRBV21-1; the table's D gene call, TRBD2, was not cross checked with the DNA. TRBV21-1 corresponds to a pseudogene. CDR3 length: 18 amino acids. CDR3: CASTKTSRRRANTGELFF. The CDR3 DNA is TGTGCCAGCACCAAGACCTCCAGACGGCGGGCGAACACCGGGGAGCTGTTTTTT.

This clone has only one observation. The chain recombines TRBV10-2 with TRBJ2-3; 7 bases align to TRBD2. The CDR3 is 16 residues long. V lost 0 bases and J lost 0; bases outside the gene matches: 3. Germline V CDR1 and CDR2: WSHSY, SAAADI. The CDR3 DNA sequence: TGCGCCAGCAGTGAGTCAGCTAGCGGCAGCACAGATACGCAGTATTTT. Its translation is CASSESASGSTDTQYF.

With respect to this clone: The same CDR3 also results from other DNA sequences found in this sample. The chain is built from TRBV20-1 and TRBJ2-7; D unresolved. Germline V gene sequence: CDR1 DFQATT, CDR2 SNEGSKA (reference sequence). The CDR3 length is 10 residues. V was cut by 5 bases and J by 1 base, with 3 bases left in between. This chain's CDR3 is CSALSYEQYF. CDR3 nucleotides: TGCAGTGCTCTTTCCTACGAGCAGTACTTC.

V usage is TRBV11-1 and J usage is TRBJ2-5; the D is unclear. Trimming removed 1 base from V and 2 bases from J, with 11 bases in between. The CDR3 length is 15 residues. From germline, CDR1 is SGHAT and CDR2 FQDESV (reference sequence). The CDR3 region is CASSLEFGGQETQYF. The CDR3 DNA follows: TGTGCCAGCAGCTTAGAGTTCGGCGGTCAAGAGACCCAGTACTTC.

A single count supports this clone. V usage is TRBV29-1 and J usage is TRBJ1-1; 11 bases align to TRBD1. Germline V lookup: CDR1 SQVTM, CDR2 ANQGSEA. The CDR3 contains 15 residues. V lost 3 bases to trimming and J lost 10 bases; unmatched junction nucleotides: 13. In nucleotides, the CDR3 is TGCAGCGTTGACTGGGACAGGGGGAGAAGGGTGAGAGCTTTCTTT. Translated, it gives CSVDWDRGRRVRAFF.

The rearrangement joins TRBV4-3 to TRBJ1-2; TRBD1 matches at 8 bases. Unmatched junction bases numbered 16, after V lost 7 bases and J lost 0 bases. The CDR3 spans 18 residues. Germline lookup yields CDR1 LGHNA and CDR2 YSLEER. CDR3 sequence: CASNLVLDREATNYGYTF. The CDR3 DNA reads TGCGCCAGCAACCTGGTTTTGGACAGGGAGGCCACTAACTATGGCTACACCTTC.

The gene calls are TRBV2 and TRBJ1-5; D is uncertain. The CDR3 is made up of 15 amino acids. Trimming took off 7 bases at V and 5 bases at J, with 18 bases between the two ends. Germline V gene lookup returns CDR1 SNHLY and CDR2 FYNNEI. The CDR3 region is CASKEREMAYQPQHF. CDR3 DNA: TGTGCCAGCAAGGAGAGAGAGATGGCGTATCAGCCCCAGCATTTT.

The V gene is TRBV28, the J gene TRBJ2-5; D remains unclear. The V end lost 4 bases, the J end lost 1 base, and 7 bases lay between the germline ends. The germline CDR1 and CDR2 sequences are MDHEN and SYDVKM. This CDR3 has 13 amino acids. The CDR3 here is CASSSSFQETQYF. CDR3 bases: TGTGCCAGCAGTTCGAGTTTCCAAGAGACCCAGTACTTC.

V gene TRBV14 combines with J gene TRBJ2-2; 15 nucleotides match TRBD2. This CDR3 has 20 residues. The V gene's germline CDR1 is SGHDN and CDR2 FVKESK. J gave up 1 base and V 5 bases, and 11 bases lay outside the gene matches. CDR3 DNA: TGTGCCAGCAGCACAAGGACTAGCGGGAGGGCCCGGGTGAACACCGGGGAGCTGTTTTTT. Its protein is CASSTRTSGRARVNTGELFF.

The rearrangement uses TRBV4-1 and TRBJ1-3; TRBD1 might be the D (5 bases). V was trimmed by 0 bases and J by 4 bases, leaving 7 bases between them. Germline lookup yields CDR1 MGHRA and CDR2 YSYEKL. The CDR3 is 14 amino acids. The CDR3 is CASSQDYRGNTIYF. The CDR3 DNA reads TGCGCCAGCAGCCAAGATTACAGGGGAAACACCATATATTTT.

The CDR3 here is CASSFKAGVYYEQYF. In DNA, the CDR3 is TGTGCCAGCAGCTTCAAAGCGGGCGTTTACTACGAGCAGTACTTC. The chain is built from TRBV7-3 and TRBJ2-7, with D possibly TRBD2 on 6 matching bases. Trimming took off 3 bases at V and 3 bases at J, with 15 bases between the two ends. The CDR3 has 15 amino acids. CDR1 and CDR2 from the germline V gene are SGHTA and FQGTGA.

The V gene is TRBV28, the J gene TRBJ2-1, with D possibly TRBD2 on 6 matching bases. This CDR3 is built from 15 residues. V lost 6 bases and J 3 bases, leaving 15 bases between the germline ends. Germline V gene data show CDR1 as MDHEN and CDR2 as SYDVKM. CDR3 sequence: CASRTVADYYNEQFF. CDR3 bases: TGTGCCAGCAGGACAGTAGCGGATTACTACAATGAGCAGTTCTTC.

V usage is TRBV15 and J usage is TRBJ2-7; 12 nucleotides agree with TRBD2. CDR3 length equals 16 residues. From germline, CDR1 is LNHNV and CDR2 YYDKDF (reference sequence). With V trimmed by 0 bases and J by 4 bases, 4 bases remained unmatched. The CDR3 coding sequence is TGTGCCACCAGCAGAGATGACCTAGCGGGGGGGTACGAGCAGTACTTC. Amino acid sequence: CATSRDDLAGGYEQYF. The full variable domain, in which reference TRBV15 and TRBJ2-7 provide the parts outside the CDR3, is DAMVIQNPRYQVTQFGKPVTLSCSQTLNHNVMYWYQQKSSQAPKLLFHYYDKDFNNEADTPDNFQSRRPNTSFCFLDIRSPGLGDTAMYLCATSRDDLAGGYEQYFGPGTRLTVT.

This CDR3 is CASSNSLRDNSGELFF. The CDR3 DNA follows: TGTGCCAGCAGCAACTCTCTCCGGGACAACTCCGGGGAGCTGTTTTTT. The rearrangement uses TRBV2 and TRBJ2-2; perhaps TRBD1 as D (6 bases). V was clipped by 6 bases and J by 6 bases, with 20 bases between them. The CDR3 is 16 amino acids. Germline values: CDR1 SNHLY, CDR2 FYNNEI.